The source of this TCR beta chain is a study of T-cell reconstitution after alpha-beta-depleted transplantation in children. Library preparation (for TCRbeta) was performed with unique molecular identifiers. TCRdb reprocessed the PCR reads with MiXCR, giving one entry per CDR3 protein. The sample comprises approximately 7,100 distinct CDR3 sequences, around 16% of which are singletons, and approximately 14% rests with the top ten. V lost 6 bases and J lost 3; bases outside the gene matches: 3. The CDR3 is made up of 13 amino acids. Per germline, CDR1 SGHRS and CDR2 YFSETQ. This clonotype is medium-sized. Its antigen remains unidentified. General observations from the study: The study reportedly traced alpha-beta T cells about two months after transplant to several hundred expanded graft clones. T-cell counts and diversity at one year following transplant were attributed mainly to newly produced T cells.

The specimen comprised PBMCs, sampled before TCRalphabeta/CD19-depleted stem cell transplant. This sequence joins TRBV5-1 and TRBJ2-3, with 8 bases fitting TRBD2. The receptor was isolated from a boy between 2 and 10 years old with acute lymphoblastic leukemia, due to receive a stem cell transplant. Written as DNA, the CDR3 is TGCGCCAGCACGGGGGGGCCAACAGATACGCAGTATTTT. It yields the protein CASTGGPTDTQYF.